This T cell receptor beta chain was retrieved from a study of blood T cell repertoires in COVID-19. Study at large: Sites in the United States, Italy and Spain provided acute and convalescent COVID-19 samples. Nucleic acid was either cDNA or gDNA, and it came from T cells, B-cell-depleted T cells, or PBMCs.

This CDR3 has 13 amino acids. Trimming shortened V by 5 bases and J by 3 bases, and 7 bases separated the two germline ends. Germline CDR1 and CDR2: SEHNR and FQNEAQ (reference sequence). Assay: immunoSEQ multiplex PCR; the TCRdb copy retains only in-frame clones and omits some. The sample has some 190,000 clones; roughly 76% are singletons. Enrolment of Seattle patients took place during active infection, and they were followed longitudinally. This TCR derives from a woman aged 40 to 50 with COVID-19, enrolled during active disease. The gene calls are TRBV7-9 and TRBJ2-2; D remains ambiguous. The sequencing input was peripheral blood. The CDR3 DNA is TGTGCCAGCAGCCGGAGCGACACCGGGGAGCTGTTTTTT. As protein: CASSRSDTGELFF.